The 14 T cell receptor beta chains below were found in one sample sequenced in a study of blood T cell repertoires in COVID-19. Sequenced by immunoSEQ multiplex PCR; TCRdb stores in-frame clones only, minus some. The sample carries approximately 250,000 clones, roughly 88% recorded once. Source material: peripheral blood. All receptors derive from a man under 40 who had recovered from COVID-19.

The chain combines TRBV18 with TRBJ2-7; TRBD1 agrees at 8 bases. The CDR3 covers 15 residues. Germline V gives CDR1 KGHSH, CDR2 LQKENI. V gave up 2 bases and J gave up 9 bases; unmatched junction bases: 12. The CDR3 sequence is CASSPFTGQDHSQYF. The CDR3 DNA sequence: TGTGCCAGCTCACCATTTACGGGACAGGACCATTCGCAGTACTTC.

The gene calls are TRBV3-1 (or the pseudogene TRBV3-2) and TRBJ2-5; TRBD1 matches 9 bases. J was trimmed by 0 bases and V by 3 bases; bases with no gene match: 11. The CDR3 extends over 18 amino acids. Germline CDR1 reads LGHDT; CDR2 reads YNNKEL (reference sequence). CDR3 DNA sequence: TGTGCCAGCAGCCAGGGCCTTGGTGGGGACAGGGACCAAGAGACCCAGTACTTC. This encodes CASSQGLGGDRDQETQYF.

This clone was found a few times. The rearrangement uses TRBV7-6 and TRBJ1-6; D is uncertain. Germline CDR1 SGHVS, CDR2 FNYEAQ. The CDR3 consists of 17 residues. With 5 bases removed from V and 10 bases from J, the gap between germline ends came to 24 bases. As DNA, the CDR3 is TGTGCCAGCAGCCCAGGACCCACCGGGGAGGATGGGTCACCCCTCCACTTT. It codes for CASSPGPTGEDGSPLHF. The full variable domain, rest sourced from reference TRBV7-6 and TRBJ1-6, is GAGVSQSPRYKVTKRGQDVALRCDPISGHVSLYWYRQALGQGPEFLTYFNYEAQQDKSGLPNDRFSAERPEGSISTLTIQRTEQRDSAMYRCASSPGPTGEDGSPLHFGNGTRLTVT.

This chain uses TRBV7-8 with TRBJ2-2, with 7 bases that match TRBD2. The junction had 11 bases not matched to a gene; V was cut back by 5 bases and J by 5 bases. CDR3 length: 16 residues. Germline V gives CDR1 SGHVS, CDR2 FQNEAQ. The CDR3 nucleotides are TGTGCCAGCAGCATCAGAGGGTTGGGGGGGACCGGGGAGCTGTTTTTT. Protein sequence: CASSIRGLGGTGELFF.

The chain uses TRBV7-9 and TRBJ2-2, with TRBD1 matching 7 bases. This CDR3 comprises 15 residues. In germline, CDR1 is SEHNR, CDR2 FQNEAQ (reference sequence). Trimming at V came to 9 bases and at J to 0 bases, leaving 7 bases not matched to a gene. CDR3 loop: CARTGVGANTGELFF. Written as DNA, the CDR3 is TGTGCCAGAACAGGGGTCGGAGCGAACACCGGGGAGCTGTTTTTT.

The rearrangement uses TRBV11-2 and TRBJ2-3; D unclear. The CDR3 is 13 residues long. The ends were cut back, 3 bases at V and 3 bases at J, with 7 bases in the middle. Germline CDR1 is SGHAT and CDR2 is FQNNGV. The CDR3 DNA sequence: TGTGCCAGCAGCTTCCCCGGGACAGATACGCAGTATTTT. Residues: CASSFPGTDTQYF.

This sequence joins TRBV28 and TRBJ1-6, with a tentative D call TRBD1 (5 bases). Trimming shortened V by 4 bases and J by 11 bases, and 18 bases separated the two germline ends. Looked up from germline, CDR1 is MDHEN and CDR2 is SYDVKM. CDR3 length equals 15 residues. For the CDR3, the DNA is TGTGCCAGCAGTTGGGGTCGTATCAGGGAAACACCCCTCCACTTT. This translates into CASSWGRIRETPLHF.

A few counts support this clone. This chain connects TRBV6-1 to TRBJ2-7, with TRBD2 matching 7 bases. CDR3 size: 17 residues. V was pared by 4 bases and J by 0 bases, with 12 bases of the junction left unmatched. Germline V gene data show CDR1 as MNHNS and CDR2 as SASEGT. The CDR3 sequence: CASSARRGAGPSYEQYF. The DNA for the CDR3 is TGTGCCAGCAGTGCCAGACGGGGAGCGGGGCCCTCCTACGAGCAGTACTTC.

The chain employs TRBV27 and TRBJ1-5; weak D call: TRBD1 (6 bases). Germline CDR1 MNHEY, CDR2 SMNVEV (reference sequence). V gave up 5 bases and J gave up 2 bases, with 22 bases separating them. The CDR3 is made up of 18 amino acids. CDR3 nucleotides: TGTGCCAGCAGTAACCATCTCGGCAGGGGATCAGGCAATCAGCCCCAGCATTTT. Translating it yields CASSNHLGRGSGNQPQHF.

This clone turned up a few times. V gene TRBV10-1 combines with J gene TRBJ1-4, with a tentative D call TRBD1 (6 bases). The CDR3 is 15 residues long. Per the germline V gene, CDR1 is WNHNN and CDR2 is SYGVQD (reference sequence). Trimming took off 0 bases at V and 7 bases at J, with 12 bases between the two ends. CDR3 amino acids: CASSESTGNREKLFF. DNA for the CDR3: TGCGCCAGCAGTGAGTCCACAGGGAATCGTGAAAAACTGTTTTTT.

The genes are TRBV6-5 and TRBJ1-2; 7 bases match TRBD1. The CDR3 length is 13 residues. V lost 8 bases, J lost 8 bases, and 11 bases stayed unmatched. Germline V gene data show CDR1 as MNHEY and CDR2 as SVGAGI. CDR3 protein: CASGQETGWGYTF. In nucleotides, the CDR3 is TGTGCCAGCGGCCAAGAGACAGGGTGGGGCTACACCTTC.

In DNA, the CDR3 is TGTGCCAGTAGTGGAACAGGGGCAGTTGAAGCTTTCTTT. Protein sequence: CASSGTGAVEAFF. This chain links TRBV19 with TRBJ1-1, with 7 bases identical to TRBD1. After removal of 5 bases from V and 7 bases from J, the junction contained 7 bases not matched to a gene. Germline CDR1 LNHDA, CDR2 SQIVND (reference sequence). The CDR3 runs to 13 residues. The variable domain in full, completed from reference TRBV19 and TRBJ1-1, reads DGGITQSPKYLFRKEGQNVTLSCEQNLNHDAMYWYRQDPGQGLRLIYYSQIVNDFQKGDIAEGYSVSREKKESFPLTVTSAQKNPTAFYLCASSGTGAVEAFFGQGTRLTVV.

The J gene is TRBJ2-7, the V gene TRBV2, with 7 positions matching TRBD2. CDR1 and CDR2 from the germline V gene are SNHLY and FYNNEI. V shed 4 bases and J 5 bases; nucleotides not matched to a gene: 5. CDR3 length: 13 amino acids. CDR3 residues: CASSGGGFNEQYF. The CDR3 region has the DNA TGTGCCAGCAGTGGGGGGGGGTTCAACGAGCAGTACTTC. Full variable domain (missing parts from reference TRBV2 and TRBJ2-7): EPEVTQTPSHQVTQMGQEVILRCVPISNHLYFYWYRQILGQKVEFLVSFYNNEISEKSEIFDDQFSVERPDGSNFTLKIRSTKLEDSAMYFCASSGGGFNEQYFGPGTRLTVT.

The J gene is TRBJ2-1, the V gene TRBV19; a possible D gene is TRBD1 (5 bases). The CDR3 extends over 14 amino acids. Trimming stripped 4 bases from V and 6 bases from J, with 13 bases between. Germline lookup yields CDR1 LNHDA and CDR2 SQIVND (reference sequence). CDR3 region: CASSTLSTVNEQFF. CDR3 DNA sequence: TGTGCCAGTAGTACCCTCTCGACAGTCAATGAGCAGTTCTTC. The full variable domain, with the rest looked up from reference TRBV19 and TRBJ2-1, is DGGITQSPKYLFRKEGQNVTLSCEQNLNHDAMYWYRQDPGQGLRLIYYSQIVNDFQKGDIAEGYSVSREKKESFPLTVTSAQKNPTAFYLCASSTLSTVNEQFFGPGTRLTVL.